The 7 T cell receptor beta chains below come from one sample, sequenced in a study of control samples from healthy donors and cancer patients. Generated by immunoSEQ multiplex PCR, the TCRdb table keeps only in-frame clones and is missing some. The data show 150,000 to 200,000 clones, more than 90% seen once. Sequencing was done on a sample of blood. These receptors originate from a man aged 30 to 45 in good health.

V and J are TRBV6-1 and TRBJ1-5; D is perhaps TRBD1 (6 bases). The V end lost 3 bases, the J end lost 3 bases, and 9 bases lay between the germline ends. The CDR3 is 14 amino acids. CDR1 and CDR2 (germline): MNHNS, SASEGT. DNA of the CDR3: TGTGCCAGCAGTGACAGGGGATCCAATCAGCCCCAGCATTTT. Amino acid sequence: CASSDRGSNQPQHF.

This clone was seen just once. V is TRBV29-1 and J is TRBJ1-2; 10 nucleotides align to TRBD1. Germline V gene data show CDR1 as SQVTM and CDR2 as ANQGSEA. CDR3 length: 13 residues. Germline trimming cut 7 bases from V and 4 bases from J; bases unmatched to any gene: 6. The CDR3 DNA is TGCAGCGACGGGACAGGGGCAGGCTATGGCTACACCTTC. It translates to CSDGTGAGYGYTF.

This clone has only one observation. The chain carries TRBV28 and TRBJ1-3, with D perhaps TRBD1 (5 bases). Germline assignment: CDR1 MDHEN and CDR2 SYDVKM. The CDR3 length is 18 residues. V lost 6 bases and J 1 base, leaving 22 bases between the germline ends. The CDR3 sequence is CASSTRGGPLPSGNTIYF. The CDR3 DNA is TGTGCCAGCAGCACTCGCGGGGGTCCCCTTCCTTCTGGAAACACCATATATTTT.

The chain combines TRBV2 with TRBJ1-2; D might be TRBD1 (5 bases). Germline V gene lookup returns CDR1 SNHLY and CDR2 FYNNEI. The CDR3 totals 12 residues. V lost 8 bases and J 3 bases, leaving 10 bases between the germline ends. The CDR3 here is CASRLGDYGYTF. In DNA, the CDR3 is TGTGCCAGCCGGTTGGGGGACTATGGCTACACCTTC.

V is TRBV24-1 and J is TRBJ2-5; weak D call: TRBD2 (6 bases). V was pared by 4 bases and J by 12 bases, with 14 bases between. Germline V gives CDR1 KGHDR, CDR2 SFDVKD. This CDR3 comprises 12 residues. CDR3 amino acids: CATSDRFGGEYF. As DNA, the CDR3 is TGTGCCACCAGTGACCGCTTCGGAGGGGAGTACTTC.

The rearrangement links TRBV7-8 to TRBJ1-2; 7 bases map to TRBD1. There are 13 residues in the CDR3. J was trimmed by 8 bases and V by 0 bases; bases with no gene match: 3. Germline V CDR1 and CDR2: SGHVS, FQNEAQ. This CDR3 is CASSLATGAGYTF. The CDR3 nucleotides are TGTGCCAGCAGCTTAGCAACAGGGGCAGGCTACACCTTC. The variable domain in full, with the rest retrieved from reference TRBV7-8 and TRBJ1-2, is GAGVSQSPRYKVAKRGQDVALRCDPISGHVSLFWYQQALGQGPEFLTYFQNEAQLDKSGLPSDRFFAERPEGSVSTLKIQRTQQEDSAVYLCASSLATGAGYTFGSGTRLTVV.

In nucleotides, the CDR3 is TGTGCGGGGGACAGGTCCTTGGGAGCTTTCTTT. This gives the protein CAGDRSLGAFF. The chain links TRBV30 to TRBJ1-1, with 8 bases matching TRBD1. This CDR3 is built from 11 residues. CDR1 and CDR2 from the germline V gene are GTSNPN and SVGIG (reference sequence).